Each of the 15 T cell receptor beta chains below was sequenced from the same sample in a study of a mutant IDH1 vaccine in newly diagnosed glioma. Sample time point: week 47, end of study. Doses consisted of 300 ug of mutant IDH1 20-mer peptide each, paired with topical imiquimod. The repertoire was sequenced with immunoSEQ multiplex PCR; TCRdb's copy has only in-frame clones and lacks some. The sample holds about 31,000 clones; over 75% are singletons and the top ten take about 5.5%. No antigen has been identified for these receptors. Material: PBMCs, obtained from a glioma patient whose treatment included an IDH1 peptide vaccine. These receptors were taken from a woman in her thirties or forties with glioma.

This clone showed up just a few times. The chain uses TRBV5-1 and TRBJ2-2, with D perhaps TRBD1 (6 bases). CDR3 length: 18 residues. The V end was cut by 0 bases, the J end by 6 bases, with 21 bases between. Germline CDR1 is SGHRS and CDR2 is YFSETQ. The CDR3 bases are TGCGCCAGCAGCTTGGGGGGGCCTAGACAGAGCGTCCCCGGGGAGCTGTTTTTT. Translating gives CASSLGGPRQSVPGELFF.

The chain is built from TRBV6-1 and TRBJ2-4; tentatively, D is TRBD1 (6 bases). Trimming pared 4 bases from V and 12 bases from J, leaving 16 bases between. In germline, CDR1 is MNHNS, CDR2 SASEGT. The CDR3 is 13 amino acids. The CDR3 loop is CASSGDRSVSQYF. The CDR3 bases are TGTGCCAGCAGTGGCGACAGGTCCGTTTCTCAGTACTTC.

The rearrangement links TRBV7-9 to TRBJ2-1; 7 nucleotides align to TRBD2. Germline loops: CDR1 SEHNR, CDR2 FQNEAQ (reference sequence). V was clipped by 8 bases and J by 1 base; unmatched bases: 14. The CDR3 contains 17 residues. This CDR3 reads CASGKTGGEGSYNEQFF. In DNA, the CDR3 is TGTGCCAGCGGTAAAACCGGCGGGGAGGGTTCCTACAATGAGCAGTTCTTC.

The chain employs TRBV12-5 and TRBJ2-7; weak D call: TRBD1 (5 bases). Looked up from germline, CDR1 is LGHNT and CDR2 is FRNRAP. The CDR3 spans 15 residues. V lost 6 bases to trimming and J lost 5 bases, with 20 bases between them. The CDR3 DNA reads as TGTGCTAGTGGGCCCGGCAGGGCTGGGAACCACGAGCAGTACTTC. Encoded protein: CASGPGRAGNHEQYF.

The chain has TRBV13 and TRBJ1-1, with D tentatively TRBD1 (6 bases). This CDR3 is built from 16 residues. Germline CDR1 is PRHDT and CDR2 is FYEKMQ (reference sequence). The V end was cut by 5 bases, the J end by 1 base, with 17 bases between. The CDR3 nucleotides are TGTGCCAGCAGCCAGAGACAGGTGATATCGAACACTGAAGCTTTCTTT. It specifies CASSQRQVISNTEAFF.

This chain joins TRBV27 and TRBJ1-4, with D uncertain. Per germline, CDR1 MNHEY and CDR2 SMNVEV (reference sequence). This CDR3 has 14 amino acids. The ends were cut back, 5 bases at V and 13 bases at J, with 20 bases in the middle. The CDR3 bases are TGTGCCAGCAGTCCTGGACTAGGTATGGGTGGACTGTTTTTT. This gives the protein CASSPGLGMGGLFF.

J is TRBJ2-2 and V is TRBV27, with D perhaps matching TRBD1 (6 bases). This CDR3 has 15 residues. The V gene lost 7 bases and the J gene lost 0 bases, with 12 bases spanning the gap. Germline V gene sequence: CDR1 MNHEY, CDR2 SMNVEV (reference sequence). The DNA for the CDR3 is TGTGCCAGCATCCCCGAGGGGGCGAACACCGGGGAGCTGTTTTTT. Protein sequence: CASIPEGANTGELFF.

The J gene is TRBJ1-2, the V gene TRBV19; no clear D. The CDR3 consists of 11 residues. CDR1 is LNHDA and CDR2 is SQIVND in the germline V gene (reference sequence). Trimming left V 9 bases short and J 2 bases short, with 7 bases between. CDR3 residues: CASRINYGYTF. DNA for the CDR3: TGTGCCAGCAGAATAAACTATGGCTACACCTTC.

The V and J genes are TRBV5-1 and TRBJ2-7, with D perhaps TRBD2 (5 bases). CDR3 length: 14 amino acids. V was trimmed by 0 bases and J by 0 bases, leaving 7 bases between them. The germline V gene encodes CDR1 SGHRS and CDR2 YFSETQ. The CDR3: CASSLGGSSYEQYF. The CDR3 DNA is TGCGCCAGCAGCTTGGGAGGGAGCTCCTACGAGCAGTACTTC.

The chain couples TRBV6-5 to TRBJ2-1; D is undetermined. Germline V gene lookup returns CDR1 MNHEY and CDR2 SVGAGI. CDR3 length: 14 residues. The germline V and J ends were trimmed by 5 bases and 5 bases, with 13 bases remaining between them. CDR3 nucleotides: TGTGCCAGCAGTACCCCTCCTAAAAACAATGAGCAGTTCTTC. Translating it yields CASSTPPKNNEQFF.

The V and J genes are TRBV4-1 and TRBJ2-7, with D possibly called TRBD1 or TRBD2 (5 bases each). The CDR3 spans 15 residues. V lost 9 bases, J lost 4 bases, and 22 bases lay in between. Germline lookup yields CDR1 MGHRA and CDR2 YSYEKL. The CDR3 here is CASSPQVGAIYEQYF. The CDR3 DNA reads as TGCGCCAGTTCTCCCCAGGTCGGGGCTATATACGAGCAGTACTTC.

The chain couples TRBV2 to TRBJ2-2; TRBD1 aligns across 8 bases. V shed 6 bases, J shed 6 bases, and the junction held 6 bases outside the gene matches. The CDR3 loop spans 14 amino acids. Germline-derived CDR1 and CDR2 are SNHLY and FYNNEI. The CDR3 DNA reads TGTGCCAGCAGCAAGGACAGGGCATCCGGGGAGCTGTTTTTT. It is translated as CASSKDRASGELFF.

The genes are TRBV10-3 and TRBJ2-5; 8 bases are a match to TRBD1. V lost 2 bases to trimming and J lost 5 bases; unmatched junction nucleotides: 10. The CDR3 has 16 residues. Per germline, CDR1 ENHRY and CDR2 SYGVKD. The CDR3 DNA reads as TGTGCCATCAGTGAGGGTCGAAAGGACAGGGCGGAGACCCAGTACTTC. Translating gives CAISEGRKDRAETQYF.

The rearrangement links TRBV7-8 to TRBJ1-5; 7 nucleotides match TRBD1. CDR3 size: 15 residues. Germline V gives CDR1 SGHVS, CDR2 FQNEAQ. The V segment lost 5 bases and the J segment 3 bases; nucleotides outside the gene matches: 7. The CDR3 region is CASSGSGGVNQPQHF. DNA of the CDR3: TGTGCCAGCAGCGGATCAGGGGGGGTCAATCAGCCCCAGCATTTT.

The CDR3 here is CASSYFRLAGGEQYF. The CDR3 DNA sequence: TGTGCCAGCAGTTATTTTCGACTAGCGGGGGGCGAGCAGTACTTC. The chain links TRBV5-6 to TRBJ2-7, with TRBD2 identical over 13 bases. The junction had 8 bases not matched to a gene; V was cut back by 5 bases and J by 6 bases. The germline V gene encodes CDR1 SGHDT and CDR2 YYEEEE. CDR3 length: 15 amino acids. Full variable domain (remainder filled in from reference TRBV5-6 and TRBJ2-7): DAGVTQSPTHLIKTRGQQVTLRCSPKSGHDTVSWYQQALGQGPQFIFQYYEEEERQRGNFPDRFSGHQFPNYSSELNVNALLLGDSALYLCASSYFRLAGGEQYFGPGTRLTVT.